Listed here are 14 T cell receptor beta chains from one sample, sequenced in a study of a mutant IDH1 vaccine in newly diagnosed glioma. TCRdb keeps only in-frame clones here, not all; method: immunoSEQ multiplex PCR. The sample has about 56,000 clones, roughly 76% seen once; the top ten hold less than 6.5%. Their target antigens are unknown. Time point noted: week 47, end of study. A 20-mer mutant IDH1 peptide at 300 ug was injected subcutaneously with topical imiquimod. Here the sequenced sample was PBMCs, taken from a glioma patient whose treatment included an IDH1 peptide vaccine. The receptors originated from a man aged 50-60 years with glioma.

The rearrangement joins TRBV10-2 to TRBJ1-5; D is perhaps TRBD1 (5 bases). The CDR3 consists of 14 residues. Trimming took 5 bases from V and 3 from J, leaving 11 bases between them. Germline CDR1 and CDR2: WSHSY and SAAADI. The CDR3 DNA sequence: TGCGCCAGCAGTTCCGGGACCCTCAATCAGCCCCAGCATTTT. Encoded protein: CASSSGTLNQPQHF.

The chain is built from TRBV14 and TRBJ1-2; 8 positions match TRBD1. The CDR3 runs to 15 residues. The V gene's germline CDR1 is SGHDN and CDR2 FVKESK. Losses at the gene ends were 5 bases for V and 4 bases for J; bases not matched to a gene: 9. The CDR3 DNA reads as TGTGCCAGCAGCTCCCAGGGGGCGCCCGGCTATGGCTACACCTTC. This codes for CASSSQGAPGYGYTF.

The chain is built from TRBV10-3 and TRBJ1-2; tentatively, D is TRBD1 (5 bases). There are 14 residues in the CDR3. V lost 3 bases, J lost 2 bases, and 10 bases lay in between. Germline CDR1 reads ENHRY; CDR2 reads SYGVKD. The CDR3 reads CAISDSGSNYGYTF. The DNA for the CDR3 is TGTGCCATCAGTGACTCAGGGAGCAACTATGGCTACACCTTC.

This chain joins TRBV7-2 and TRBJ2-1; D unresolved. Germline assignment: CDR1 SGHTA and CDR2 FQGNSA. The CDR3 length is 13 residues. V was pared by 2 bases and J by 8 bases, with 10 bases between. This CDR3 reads CASSLLDRHEQFF. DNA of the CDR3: TGTGCCAGCAGCTTACTAGATCGGCATGAGCAGTTCTTC. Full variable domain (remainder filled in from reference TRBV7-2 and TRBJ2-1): GAGVSQSPSNKVTEKGKDVELRCDPISGHTALYWYRQSLGQGLEFLIYFQGNSAPDKSGLPSDRFSAERTGGSVSTLTIQRTQQEDSAVYLCASSLLDRHEQFFGPGTRLTVL.

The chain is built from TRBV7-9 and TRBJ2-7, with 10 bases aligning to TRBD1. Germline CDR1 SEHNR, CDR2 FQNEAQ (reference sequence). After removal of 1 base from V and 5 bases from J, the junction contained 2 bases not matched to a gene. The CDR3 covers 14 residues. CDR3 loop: CASSLGGQGDEQYF. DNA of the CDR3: TGTGCCAGCAGCTTAGGAGGACAGGGGGACGAGCAGTACTTC.

The CDR3 DNA is TGTGCCAGCAGGGGGGACGGAGCTAACTATGGCTACACCTTC. This gives the protein CASRGDGANYGYTF. J is TRBJ1-2 and V is TRBV2, with a possible D match to TRBD1 (5 bases). V was pared by 6 bases and J by 0 bases, with 11 bases between. The CDR3 loop spans 14 amino acids. CDR1 SNHLY and CDR2 FYNNEI come from the germline V gene.

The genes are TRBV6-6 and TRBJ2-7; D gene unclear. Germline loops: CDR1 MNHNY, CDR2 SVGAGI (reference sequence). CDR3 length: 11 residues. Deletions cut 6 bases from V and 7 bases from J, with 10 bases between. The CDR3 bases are TGTGCCAGCAGCTCCATACGAGAGCAGTACTTC. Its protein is CASSSIREQYF.

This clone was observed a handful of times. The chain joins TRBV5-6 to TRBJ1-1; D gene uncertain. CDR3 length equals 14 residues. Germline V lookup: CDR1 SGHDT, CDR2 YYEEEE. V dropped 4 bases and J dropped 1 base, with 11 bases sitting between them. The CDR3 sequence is CASSRWIGNTEAFF. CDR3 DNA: TGTGCCAGCAGCCGCTGGATAGGGAACACTGAAGCTTTCTTT.

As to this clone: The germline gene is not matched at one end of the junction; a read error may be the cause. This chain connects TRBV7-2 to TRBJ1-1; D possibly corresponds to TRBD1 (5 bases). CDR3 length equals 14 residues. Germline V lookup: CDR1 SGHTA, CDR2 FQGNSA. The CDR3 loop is CASSLARGNTEAFF. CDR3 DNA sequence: TGTGCCAGCAGCCTAGCGAGGGGGAACACTGAAGCTTTCTTT.

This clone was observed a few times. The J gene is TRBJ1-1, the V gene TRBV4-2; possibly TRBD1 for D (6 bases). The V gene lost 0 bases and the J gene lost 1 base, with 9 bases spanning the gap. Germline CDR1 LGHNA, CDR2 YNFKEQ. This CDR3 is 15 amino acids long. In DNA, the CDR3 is TGTGCCAGCAGCCAAGAGGGCAGGGGGAACACTGAAGCTTTCTTT. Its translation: CASSQEGRGNTEAFF.

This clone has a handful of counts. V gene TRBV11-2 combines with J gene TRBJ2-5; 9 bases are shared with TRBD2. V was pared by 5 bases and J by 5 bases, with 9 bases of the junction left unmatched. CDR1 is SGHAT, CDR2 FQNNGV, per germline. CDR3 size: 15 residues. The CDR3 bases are TGTGCCAGCAGCCTAGGGGGACTAGCCATGGAGACCCAGTACTTC. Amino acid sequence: CASSLGGLAMETQYF.

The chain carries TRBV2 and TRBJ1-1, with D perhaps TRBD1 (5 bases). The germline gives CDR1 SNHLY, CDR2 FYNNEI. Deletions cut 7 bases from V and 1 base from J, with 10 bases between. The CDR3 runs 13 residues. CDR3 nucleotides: TGTGCCAGCAATGAGGGGTCGAACACTGAAGCTTTCTTT. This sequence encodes CASNEGSNTEAFF.

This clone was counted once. CDR3 DNA sequence: TGTGCCAGCAGCTCGACAGGGGCCGAGCAGTACTTC. It yields the protein CASSSTGAEQYF. The V and J genes are TRBV5-4 and TRBJ2-7; the match to TRBD1 covers 8 bases. This CDR3 is built from 12 residues. V lost 3 bases to trimming and J lost 6 bases; unmatched junction nucleotides: 2. CDR1 SGHNT and CDR2 YYREEE come from the germline V gene (reference sequence).

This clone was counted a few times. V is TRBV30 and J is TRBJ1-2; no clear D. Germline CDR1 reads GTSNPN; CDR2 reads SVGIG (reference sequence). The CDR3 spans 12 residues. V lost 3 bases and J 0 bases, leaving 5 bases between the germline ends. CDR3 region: CAWRGSNYGYTF. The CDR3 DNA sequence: TGTGCCTGGAGGGGTTCTAACTATGGCTACACCTTC.